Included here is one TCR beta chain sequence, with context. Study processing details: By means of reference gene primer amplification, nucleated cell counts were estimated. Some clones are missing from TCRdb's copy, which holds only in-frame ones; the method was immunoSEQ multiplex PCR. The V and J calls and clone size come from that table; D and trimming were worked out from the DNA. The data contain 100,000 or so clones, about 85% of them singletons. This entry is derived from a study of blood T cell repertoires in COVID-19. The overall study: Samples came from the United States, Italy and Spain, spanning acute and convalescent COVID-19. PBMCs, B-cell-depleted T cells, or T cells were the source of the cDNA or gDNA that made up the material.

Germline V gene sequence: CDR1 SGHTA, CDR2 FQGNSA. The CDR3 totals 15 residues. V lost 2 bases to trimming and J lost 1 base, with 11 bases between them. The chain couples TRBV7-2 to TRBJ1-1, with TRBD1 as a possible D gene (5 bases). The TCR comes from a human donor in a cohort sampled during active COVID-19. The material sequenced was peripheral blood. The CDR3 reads CASSLIAGPNTEAFF. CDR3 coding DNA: TGTGCCAGCAGCTTAATCGCAGGGCCGAACACTGAAGCTTTCTTT.